This entry features one TCR beta chain sequence. Clones were sequenced by immunoSEQ multiplex PCR, and TCRdb holds only the in-frame ones, with some missing. The sample contains roughly 56,000 clones, around 90% of which appear only once. The record originates from a study of OX40 agonist ivuxolimab in advanced cancers. Germline CDR1 and CDR2: SGHRS and YFSETQ. This CDR3 contains 14 residues. V was trimmed by 0 bases and J by 5 bases, leaving 10 bases between them. This specimen consisted of CD4+ or CD8+ T cells sorted from blood, obtained in a trial of the OX40 agonist ivuxolimab. V and J are TRBV5-1 and TRBJ2-3, with D unclear. This receptor was taken from an adult with an advanced solid tumor such as melanoma, head and neck, liver or kidney cancer. CDR3 in DNA: TGCGCCAGCAGCTTGGTTGGGCCGGGAGATACGCAGTATTTT. Translated: CASSLVGPGDTQYF.